The 22 T cell receptor beta chains reported below all come from one sample, sequenced in a study of cytomegalovirus exposure and HLA in healthy donors. PCR employed 60 Vbeta and 13 Jbeta primers. The table came from immunoSEQ multiplex PCR; TCRdb's copy has only in-frame clones and leaves some out. The sample carries roughly 71,000 clones, 60% to 75% recorded once. Sequenced: PBMCs. The receptor set was obtained from a man aged 40-49 years in good health and CMV-seropositive.

This chain connects TRBV4-3 to TRBJ1-5, with a tentative D call TRBD1 (6 bases). The germline CDR1 and CDR2 sequences are LGHNA and YSLEER. V was shortened by 0 bases and J by 6 bases, with 9 bases between the two germline ends. This CDR3 comprises 14 residues. CDR3 amino acids: CASSQEQGSQPQHF. DNA for the CDR3: TGCGCCAGCAGCCAAGAGCAGGGGAGTCAGCCCCAGCATTTT.

This clone was observed a handful of times. The chain recombines TRBV6-5 with TRBJ1-1; D is possibly TRBD1 (5 bases). V was shortened by 6 bases and J by 5 bases, with 19 bases between the two germline ends. The CDR3 covers 15 residues. Germline CDR1 reads MNHEY; CDR2 reads SVGAGI. CDR3 nucleotides: TGTGCCAGCAGAATGGGCTTTGGGGGGGTTACTGAAGCTTTCTTT. It codes for CASRMGFGGVTEAFF.

The chain combines TRBV7-6 with TRBJ2-3; 9 positions agree with TRBD2. The J segment lost 2 bases and the V segment lost 6 bases, leaving 6 bases of the junction unmatched. CDR3 length equals 15 residues. Germline V gene data show CDR1 as SGHVS and CDR2 as FNYEAQ. This CDR3 is CASRGTSLHTDTQYF. The CDR3 nucleotides are TGTGCCAGCAGGGGGACTAGCCTCCACACAGATACGCAGTATTTT. Drawing the rest from reference TRBV7-6 and TRBJ2-3, the complete variable domain is GAGVSQSPRYKVTKRGQDVALRCDPISGHVSLYWYRQALGQGPEFLTYFNYEAQQDKSGLPNDRFSAERPEGSISTLTIQRTEQRDSAMYRCASRGTSLHTDTQYFGPGTRLTVL.

The chain uses TRBV27 and TRBJ1-5; no clear D. The length of the CDR3 is 12 residues. V gave up 3 bases and J gave up 3 bases, with 3 bases separating them. Per the germline V gene, CDR1 is MNHEY and CDR2 is SMNVEV (reference sequence). The CDR3 protein is CASSFLNQPQHF. DNA of the CDR3: TGTGCCAGCAGTTTCCTCAATCAGCCCCAGCATTTT.

The chain recombines TRBV4-1 with TRBJ2-1; 10 bases line up with TRBD2. Germline V gives CDR1 MGHRA, CDR2 YSYEKL. After removal of 4 bases from V and 1 base from J, the junction contained 7 bases not matched to a gene. The CDR3 is 17 residues long. CDR3 in DNA: TGCGCCAGCAGCCGCTCTAGCGGGGGCGTTTCCTACAATGAGCAGTTCTTC. This codes for CASSRSSGGVSYNEQFF.

J is TRBJ2-5 and V is TRBV30, with a weak D call TRBD1 (5 bases). The CDR3 is made up of 15 amino acids. CDR1 and CDR2 (germline): GTSNPN, SVGIG (reference sequence). V was pared by 0 bases and J by 1 base, with 12 bases between. This chain's CDR3 is CAWSVMATVQETQYF. Here the CDR3 DNA reads TGTGCCTGGAGTGTAATGGCGACAGTCCAAGAGACCCAGTACTTC.

The chain combines TRBV2 with TRBJ2-2; D is perhaps TRBD2 (5 bases). V was cut by 7 bases and J by 0 bases, with 6 bases left in between. CDR1 SNHLY and CDR2 FYNNEI come from the germline V gene. There are 13 residues in the CDR3. The CDR3 bases are TGTGCCAGCACGGGATCGAACACCGGGGAGCTGTTTTTT. Its translation is CASTGSNTGELFF.

This clone was recorded only once. The rearrangement uses TRBV30 and TRBJ2-7; 9 bases agree with TRBD2. The length of the CDR3 is 14 residues. J was trimmed by 5 bases and V by 1 base; bases with no gene match: 6. Germline values: CDR1 GTSNPN, CDR2 SVGIG (reference sequence). The CDR3 nucleotides are TGTGCCTGGAGTGAGGGACTAGCAACCAACGAGCAGTACTTC. Translation: CAWSEGLATNEQYF.

V and J are TRBV6-6 and TRBJ1-2, with a tentative D call TRBD1 (6 bases). The CDR3 contains 15 residues. Germline loops: CDR1 MNHNY, CDR2 SVGAGI (reference sequence). V was shortened by 4 bases and J by 3 bases, with 15 bases between the two germline ends. The CDR3: CASSWNKGDDYGYTF. The DNA for the CDR3 is TGTGCCAGCAGTTGGAACAAGGGGGATGACTATGGCTACACCTTC.

This chain joins TRBV27 and TRBJ2-2, with 9 bases fitting TRBD2. V shed 6 bases and J 5 bases; nucleotides not matched to a gene: 7. Germline V gene sequence: CDR1 MNHEY, CDR2 SMNVEV (reference sequence). The CDR3 runs 15 residues. CDR3 DNA sequence: TGTGCCAGCAGACCGGGACTAGCCGGAACCGGGGAGCTGTTTTTT. Translated, it gives CASRPGLAGTGELFF.

The chain links TRBV5-1 to TRBJ2-2; possible D gene TRBD2, 5 bases. CDR1 is SGHRS, CDR2 YFSETQ, per germline. The CDR3 runs to 14 residues. Trimming took 0 bases from V and 4 from J, leaving 7 bases between them. This CDR3 reads CASSLVAGTGELFF. The CDR3 DNA is TGCGCCAGCAGCTTGGTGGCGGGCACCGGGGAGCTGTTTTTT.

The gene calls are TRBV5-1 and TRBJ2-6; TRBD2 is a possible D gene (5 bases). The V end lost 0 bases, the J end lost 1 base, and 14 bases lay between the germline ends. Germline CDR1 SGHRS, CDR2 YFSETQ. CDR3 size: 18 residues. DNA for the CDR3: TGCGCCAGCAGCTTGGCCAGCCGGGGTGTTTCTGGGGCCAACGTCCTGACTTTC. Its protein product is CASSLASRGVSGANVLTF.

Comment on this clone: Other DNA variants within this sample encode the same CDR3. This sequence joins TRBV5-6 and TRBJ1-2, with TRBD1 identical over 8 bases. The CDR3 spans 18 residues. The J segment lost 5 bases and the V segment lost 0 bases, leaving 15 bases of the junction unmatched. Germline V gene sequence: CDR1 SGHDT, CDR2 YYEEEE. CDR3 coding DNA: TGTGCCAGCAGCTTGGAGGACGTTTATCAGGGGGCGCATTATGGCTACACCTTC. Translated, it gives CASSLEDVYQGAHYGYTF. Full variable domain (rest looked up from reference TRBV5-6 and TRBJ1-2): DAGVTQSPTHLIKTRGQQVTLRCSPKSGHDTVSWYQQALGQGPQFIFQYYEEEERQRGNFPDRFSGHQFPNYSSELNVNALLLGDSALYLCASSLEDVYQGAHYGYTFGSGTRLTVV.

This chain joins TRBV4-2 and TRBJ2-1; 9 nucleotides match TRBD2. Germline V CDR1 and CDR2: LGHNA, YNFKEQ. J lost 5 bases, V lost 1 base, and 3 bases had no gene match. This CDR3 region has 15 residues. CDR3 sequence (DNA): TGTGCCAGCAGCCAAGGGCTAGCGGGGAACAATGAGCAGTTCTTC. Amino acids: CASSQGLAGNNEQFF.

This clone was picked up a small number of times. This rearrangement joins TRBV18 to TRBJ2-2; 7 nucleotides agree with TRBD2. From germline, CDR1 is KGHSH and CDR2 LQKENI. The CDR3 contains 16 residues. Trimming at V came to 2 bases and at J to 4 bases, leaving 7 bases not matched to a gene. CDR3 residues: CASSPKLADITGELFF. The CDR3 coding sequence is TGTGCCAGCTCACCAAAGCTAGCGGATATCACCGGGGAGCTGTTTTTT. Filled out from reference TRBV18 and TRBJ2-2, the complete variable domain reads NAGVMQNPRHLVRRRGQEARLRCSPMKGHSHVYWYRQLPEEGLKFMVYLQKENIIDESGMPKERFSAEFPKEGPSILRIQQVVRGDSAAYFCASSPKLADITGELFFGEGSRLTVL.

This clone was seen only a few times. The chain couples TRBV27 to TRBJ2-3, with a tentative D call TRBD1 (5 bases). Looked up from germline, CDR1 is MNHEY and CDR2 is SMNVEV (reference sequence). V shed 2 bases and J shed 7 bases, with 10 bases lying between them. This CDR3 comprises 13 residues. As DNA, the CDR3 is TGTGCCAGCAGTTTAAAGCAGGGTTATACGCAGTATTTT. This sequence encodes CASSLKQGYTQYF.

The chain links TRBV7-3 to TRBJ1-6; D is undetermined. Germline assignment: CDR1 SGHTA and CDR2 FQGTGA. V was cut by 2 bases and J by 14 bases, with 13 bases left in between. The CDR3 covers 13 residues. The DNA of the CDR3 is TGTGCCAGCAGCTTATCGGGAGGGCTGTCCCTCCACTTT. Translation gives CASSLSGGLSLHF. Complete variable domain (other parts from reference TRBV7-3 and TRBJ1-6): GAGVSQTPSNKVTEKGKYVELRCDPISGHTALYWYRQSLGQGPEFLIYFQGTGAADDSGLPNDRFFAVRPEGSVSTLKIQRTERGDSAVYLCASSLSGGLSLHFGNGTRLTVT.

This sequence joins TRBV4-2 and TRBJ1-2; a possible D gene is TRBD1 (5 bases). Between the trimmed V and J ends, which lost 0 bases and 4 bases, there was a span of 15 bases. Germline V gene data show CDR1 as LGHNA and CDR2 as YNFKEQ. The CDR3 covers 16 residues. CDR3 nucleotide sequence: TGTGCCAGCAGCCAAGAGAGGGGAGGGGCCACCTATGGCTACACCTTC. Translated: CASSQERGGATYGYTF.

This chain's CDR3 is CATDLAHDRGWLTQYF. Here the CDR3 DNA reads TGTGCCACCGACTTAGCGCACGACAGGGGTTGGCTGACCCAGTACTTC. The V gene is TRBV7-9, the J gene TRBJ2-5; 8 bases map to TRBD1. J lost 7 bases, V lost 10 bases, and 20 bases had no gene match. The CDR3 consists of 16 residues. Germline V gene lookup returns CDR1 SEHNR and CDR2 FQNEAQ (reference sequence).

The rearrangement uses TRBV28 and TRBJ2-5; D is possibly TRBD1 (6 bases). Looked up from germline, CDR1 is MDHEN and CDR2 is SYDVKM. V was pared by 3 bases and J by 5 bases, with 16 bases between. The CDR3 covers 15 residues. CDR3 bases: TGTGCCAGCAGTTTCCCCCTACAGGGCTGGGAGACCCAGTACTTC. Protein sequence: CASSFPLQGWETQYF.

The chain links TRBV5-6 to TRBJ1-2; D call uncertain. V shed 4 bases and J shed 3 bases, with 22 bases lying between them. This CDR3 is built from 17 residues. Germline CDR1 SGHDT, CDR2 YYEEEE. Here the CDR3 DNA reads TGTGCCAGCAGCCAAGAGGACTCCGCAGTGGAGCACTATGGCTACACCTTC. Amino acid sequence: CASSQEDSAVEHYGYTF.

The chain recombines TRBV7-2 with TRBJ1-2; a weak D match, TRBD1 (5 bases). The CDR3 totals 14 residues. V lost 4 bases to trimming and J lost 6 bases, with 15 bases between them. Germline V gene data show CDR1 as SGHTA and CDR2 as FQGNSA. The CDR3, as DNA: TGTGCCAGCAGCTCCCCGGGGGGAGGTCATGGCTACACCTTC. It specifies CASSSPGGGHGYTF.